Listed here are 25 T cell receptor beta chains from one sample, sequenced in a study of tumor and adjacent non-tumor tissue in lung cancer. This sample's RNA came from whole unsorted tissue. More than 3 cm separated this lung sample from the edge of the tumor. A modified ARM-PCR protocol with three rounds of nested PCR amplified TCRbeta. Via MiXCR, TCRdb re-called the multiplex PCR reads, giving one row per CDR3 protein. The table records some 80,000 distinct CDR3 sequences, 70% to 90% of them present only once. Sequencing was done on a sample of distant non-tumor lung tissue. Every receptor here comes from a man in his fifties or sixties with non-small cell lung cancer.

The genes are TRBV20-1 and TRBJ2-1; weak D call: TRBD1 (5 bases). V lost 3 bases to trimming and J lost 10 bases, with 13 bases between them. The CDR3 is 12 amino acids. The V gene's germline CDR1 is DFQATT and CDR2 SNEGSKA (reference sequence). In DNA, the CDR3 is TGCAGTGCTAGGGACATGGCCGCCGAGCAGTTCTTC. Translating gives CSARDMAAEQFF.

This clonotype came up many times. The gene calls are TRBV12-3 or TRBV12-4 and TRBJ1-2; D uncertain. Trimming cost V 1 base and J 5 bases, with 11 bases left between them. This CDR3 is 14 amino acids long. CDR3 sequence: CASSLGHTLYGYTF. As DNA, the CDR3 is TGTGCCAGCAGTTTAGGGCACACGCTATATGGCTACACCTTC.

V gene TRBV11-2 combines with J gene TRBJ2-7, with 13 bases that match TRBD2. This CDR3 is built from 14 residues. V was pared by 5 bases and J by 5 bases, with 3 bases of the junction left unmatched. Germline V gene lookup returns CDR1 SGHAT and CDR2 FQNNGV. CDR3 region: CASSILAGGDEQYF. The CDR3 region has the DNA TGTGCCAGCAGCATACTAGCGGGAGGGGACGAGCAGTACTTC.

To note about this clonotype: No conserved phenylalanine or tryptophan is present at the end of the CDR3, so a read error is the likely explanation. V usage is TRBV6-5 and J usage is TRBJ2-5; 7 nucleotides match TRBD2. V gave up 5 bases and J gave up 9 bases; unmatched junction bases: 12. This CDR3 comprises 14 residues. The germline V gene has CDR1 MNHEY and CDR2 SVGAGI. The CDR3 bases are TGTGCCAGCAGTGATATCGGGACCGCGGGGGCCCAGTACTGT. Protein: CASSDIGTAGAQYC.

A note on this clonotype: At one boundary the junction diverges from the germline segment, which might be a read error. The rearrangement uses TRBV4-2 and TRBJ2-3, with 9 bases lining up with TRBD2. This CDR3 is built from 16 residues. CDR1 is LGHNA, CDR2 YNFKEQ, per germline. CDR3 DNA sequence: TGTGCCATCAGCCCTCCTAGCGGGGACCAAACAGATACTCAGTATTTT. This translates into CAISPPSGDQTDTQYF.

Notes on this clonotype: Given a much more abundant clone one base away, this may be a read error. The chain links TRBV6-5 to TRBJ1-1; D ambiguous. Per the germline V gene, CDR1 is MNHEY and CDR2 is SVGAGI. CDR3 length equals 13 residues. The CDR3: CASSPVRNSEAFF. As DNA, the CDR3 is TGTGCCAGCAGCCCGGTCCGCAACAGTGAAGCTTTCTTT.

This clonotype was seen a single time. This likely comes from a read error, as the CDR3 has no conserved phenylalanine or tryptophan at its end. The V call is TRBV6-5, the J call TRBJ2-6, with TRBD2 matching over 10 bases. The CDR3 is made up of 17 amino acids. Germline assignment: CDR1 MNHEY and CDR2 SVGAGI. The CDR3 protein is CAISLAGASSGANVLTS. CDR3 bases: TGTGCCATCAGCCTAGCGGGAGCCAGCTCTGGGGCTAACGTCCTGACTTCC.

The chain uses TRBV5-1 and TRBJ2-5; a possible D gene is TRBD2 (6 bases). Germline-derived CDR1 and CDR2 are SGHRS and YFSETQ. The CDR3 contains 15 residues. V dropped 5 bases and J dropped 4 bases, with 18 bases sitting between them. CDR3 loop: CASSSQEGRGETQYF. The DNA of the CDR3 is TGCGCCAGCAGTTCACAGGAAGGGCGGGGAGAGACCCAGTACTTC.

The chain uses TRBV4-3 and TRBJ2-1; D unresolved. V gave up 4 bases and J gave up 8 bases, with 18 bases separating them. CDR3 size: 15 residues. CDR1 is LGHNA and CDR2 is YSLEER in the germline V gene. The CDR3 is CASSPHGVKYDEQFF. The CDR3 DNA sequence: TGCGCCAGCAGCCCGCATGGGGTAAAATACGATGAGCAGTTCTTC.

About this clonotype: The junction differs from germline at one of its ends, possibly a read error. The chain recombines TRBV6-5 with TRBJ2-5, with 7 bases aligning to TRBD2. This CDR3 comprises 14 residues. Germline CDR1 reads MNHEY; CDR2 reads SVGAGI. CDR3 sequence: CATSDTGTAGVQYF. CDR3 sequence (DNA): TGTGCCACCAGTGATACTGGGACCGCGGGGGTCCAGTACTTC.

The chain couples TRBV6-2 or TRBV6-3 to TRBJ2-3; TRBD2 agrees at 14 bases. The junction had 10 bases not matched to a gene; V was cut back by 9 bases and J by 5 bases. The CDR3 is 16 amino acids. Germline V gives CDR1 MNHEY, CDR2 SVGEGT. CDR3 region: CASSQGLAGGKDTQYF. As DNA, the CDR3 is TGTGCCAGTAGTCAAGGACTAGCGGGAGGTAAAGATACGCAGTATTTT.

The gene calls are TRBV11-3 and TRBJ1-6, with D hard to call. Trimming took off 7 bases at V and 7 bases at J, with 14 bases between the two ends. Germline CDR1 is SGHNT and CDR2 is YENEEA. CDR3 length: 14 amino acids. The CDR3 region is CASISTTGNSPLHF. DNA of the CDR3: TGTGCCAGCATCTCTACGACGGGGAATTCACCCCTCCACTTT.

As regards this clonotype: Because it lacks the conserved phenylalanine or tryptophan at the end, this CDR3 is likely a read error. The DNA is left out, because the CDR3 cannot be placed on it with certainty; the CDR3 is given as TCRdb lists it. The V gene is TRBV20-1, the J gene TRBJ2-2; the table's D call, TRBD1, has no DNA check behind it. The length of the CDR3 is 17 amino acids, counting both ends. CDR1 and CDR2 from the germline V gene are DFQATT and SNEGSKA (reference sequence). CDR3 sequence reads: CSAGASGGGSNTGELLS.

The V and J genes are TRBV28 and TRBJ2-5; TRBD2 aligns across 9 bases. There are 14 residues in the CDR3. V was clipped by 3 bases and J by 5 bases; unmatched bases: 4. Germline CDR1 and CDR2: MDHEN and SYDVKM. The CDR3 nucleotides read TGTGCCAGCAGTTTTAGCGGGAGCAGGGAGACCCAGTACTTC. Translated, it gives CASSFSGSRETQYF.

This clonotype occurred many times. The gene calls are TRBV10-2 and TRBJ2-5; the D is unclear. The CDR3 contains 14 residues. V lost 2 bases to trimming and J lost 5 bases, with 12 bases between them. The germline gives CDR1 WSHSY, CDR2 SAAADI. This CDR3 is CASSEGRPSETQYF. CDR3 nucleotide sequence: TGCGCCAGCAGTGAGGGCAGGCCGTCGGAGACCCAGTACTTC.

Only one count was recorded for this clonotype. The gene calls are TRBV20-1 and TRBJ2-1, with D hard to call. Trimming shortened V by 1 base and J by 0 bases, and 10 bases separated the two germline ends. CDR3 length: 15 residues. The germline V gene has CDR1 DFQATT and CDR2 SNEGSKA (reference sequence). The CDR3 nucleotides are TGCAGTGCTAGAGGCCTAGACACCTCCTACAATGAGCAGTTCTTC. Amino acid sequence: CSARGLDTSYNEQFF.

Regarding this clonotype: A read error may account for a junction end that differs from germline. The chain couples TRBV4-3 to TRBJ2-2; D is possibly TRBD2 (5 bases). Germline-derived CDR1 and CDR2 are LGHNA and YSLEER. The CDR3 has 16 residues. The CDR3 protein is CASSQEFRMNTGELFF. As DNA, the CDR3 is TGCGCCAGCAGCCAAGAATTCAGAATGAACACCGGGGAGCTGTTCTTT.

Of note for this clonotype: Just one base apart from a much larger clone, this may be a read error. This CDR3 fails to terminate in the conserved phenylalanine or tryptophan, so it likely reflects a read error. V and J are TRBV20-1 and TRBJ1-2; D remains unclear. V dropped 0 bases and J dropped 4 bases, with 15 bases sitting between them. The CDR3 has 15 residues. The germline V gene encodes CDR1 DFQATT and CDR2 SNEGSKA (reference sequence). CDR3 sequence (DNA): TGCAGTGCTAGAGACGGGAGACGCGAGTTCTATGGCTACACCTTA. Translation: CSARDGRREFYGYTL.

A remark on this clonotype: One end of the junction fails to match germline, which may point to a read error. V gene TRBV30 combines with J gene TRBJ2-4; 9 positions match TRBD2. CDR3 length equals 14 residues. CDR1 and CDR2 (germline): GTSNPN, SVGIG (reference sequence). The CDR3 loop reads CAWSVGLAKNVQYF. CDR3 coding DNA: TGTGCCTGGAGTGTGGGACTAGCCAAAAACGTTCAGTACTTC.

Points on this clonotype: Likely a read error: the CDR3 ends without its conserved phenylalanine or tryptophan. This chain uses TRBV6-2 or TRBV6-3 with TRBJ2-5; D perhaps matches TRBD1 (5 bases). The germline V gene has CDR1 MNHEY and CDR2 SVGEGT. This CDR3 is built from 14 residues. V lost 6 bases, J lost 3 bases, and 14 bases lay in between. CDR3 sequence: CASRGQAGKETQYL. The CDR3 nucleotides are TGTGCCAGCAGGGGGCAGGCTGGGAAAGAGACCCAGTACTTA.

Details on this clonotype: One base away lies a much larger clone, so this may be a sequencing read error. The chain carries TRBV5-6 and TRBJ2-2, with TRBD2 identical over 7 bases. The CDR3 has 15 residues. Germline lookup yields CDR1 SGHDT and CDR2 YYEEEE. The chain's CDR3 is CASSLGQPASGELLF. The CDR3, as DNA: TGTGCCAGCAGCTTGGGACAGCCTGCGAGCGGGGAGCTGCTTTTT. The whole variable domain, remainder taken from reference TRBV5-6 and TRBJ2-2, is DAGVTQSPTHLIKTRGQQVTLRCSPKSGHDTVSWYQQALGQGPQFIFQYYEEEERQRGNFPDRFSGHQFPNYSSELNVNALLLGDSALYLCASSLGQPASGELLFGEGSRLTVL.

Details on this clonotype: One end of the junction does not line up with germline, which may come from a read error. The V gene is TRBV12-3 or TRBV12-4, the J gene TRBJ2-2; the match to TRBD1 covers 7 bases. CDR3 length: 15 residues. The CDR3 sequence is CASSLRQGVIGELSF. CDR3 nucleotides: TGTGCCAGCAGTTTAAGGCAGGGGGTAATCGGGGAGCTGTCTTTT.

This clonotype was found once. At one boundary the junction diverges from the germline segment, which might be a read error. In nucleotides, the CDR3 is TGTGTCAGCAGTTTAGGACGTGGGACTATCACAGATACGCAGTATTTT. Amino acids: CVSSLGRGTITDTQYF. V is TRBV11-2 and J is TRBJ2-3; 7 nucleotides match TRBD2. From germline, CDR1 is SGHAT and CDR2 FQNNGV. The CDR3 covers 16 residues. Variable domain in full (rest from reference TRBV11-2 and TRBJ2-3): EAGVAQSPRYKIIEKRQSVAFWCNPISGHATLYWYQQILGQGPKLLIQFQNNGVVDDSQLPKDRFSAERLKGVDSTLKIQPAKLEDSAVYLCVSSLGRGTITDTQYFGPGTRLTVL.

This clonotype was seen a handful of times. A much larger clone differs by one base, so this may be a read error. The chain employs TRBV6-2 or TRBV6-3 and TRBJ1-5, with D possibly TRBD1 on 6 matching bases. The germline V gene has CDR1 MNHEY and CDR2 SVGEGT. This CDR3 spans 15 amino acids. The V gene lost 10 bases and the J gene lost 6 bases, with 22 bases spanning the gap. CDR3 sequence reads: CANGPTGQGSQPQHF. The CDR3 region has the DNA TGTGCCAACGGCCCCACCGGGCAGGGGAGTCAGCCCCAGCATTTT.

Points on this clonotype: The CDR3 does not end in the conserved phenylalanine or tryptophan, so this is likely a read error. This chain connects TRBV6-5 to TRBJ2-6; 10 nucleotides agree with TRBD2. Germline V lookup: CDR1 MNHEY, CDR2 SVGAGI. The CDR3 contains 17 residues. The CDR3 DNA reads as TGTGCCCGCAGCCTAGCGGGAGCCAGCTCTGGGGCCAAGGTCCTGACTATC. Its protein is CARSLAGASSGAKVLTI.